This T cell receptor (beta chain) is drawn from a study of graft-versus-host responses after intestinal transplantation. Overall study results and limits: Peak circulating GvH clone levels were associated with early post-transplant HvG declines.

This table comes from immunoSEQ multiplex PCR, and its TCRdb copy is limited to in-frame clones, with some not included. The sample has roughly 9,800 clones; around 91% are singletons. A note on this clone: Its antigen is unidentified.

This clonotype originated in a human patient who received an intestinal transplant, so some T cells may come from the graft donor. This material consisted of PBMCs, taken roughly 42 days after intestinal transplant.

The CDR3 coding sequence is TGTGCCACAGGAACTAGCGGGAGATTCAACGAGCAGTACTTC. Translation gives CATGTSGRFNEQYF. The rearrangement links TRBV28 to TRBJ2-7; 11 nucleotides align to TRBD2. The germline V gene has CDR1 MDHEN and CDR2 SYDVKM. The CDR3 has 14 residues. V dropped 10 bases and J dropped 5; count of bases not matched to a gene: 10.